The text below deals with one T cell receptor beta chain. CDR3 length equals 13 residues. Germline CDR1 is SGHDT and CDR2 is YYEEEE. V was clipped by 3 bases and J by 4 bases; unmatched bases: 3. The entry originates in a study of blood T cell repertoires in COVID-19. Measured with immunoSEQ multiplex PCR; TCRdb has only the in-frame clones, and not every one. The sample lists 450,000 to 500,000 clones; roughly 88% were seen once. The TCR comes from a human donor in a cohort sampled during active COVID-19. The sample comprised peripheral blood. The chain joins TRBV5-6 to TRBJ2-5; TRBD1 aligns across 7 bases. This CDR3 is CASSSGDRETQYF. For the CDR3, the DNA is TGTGCCAGCAGCTCAGGGGACAGAGAGACCCAGTACTTC.